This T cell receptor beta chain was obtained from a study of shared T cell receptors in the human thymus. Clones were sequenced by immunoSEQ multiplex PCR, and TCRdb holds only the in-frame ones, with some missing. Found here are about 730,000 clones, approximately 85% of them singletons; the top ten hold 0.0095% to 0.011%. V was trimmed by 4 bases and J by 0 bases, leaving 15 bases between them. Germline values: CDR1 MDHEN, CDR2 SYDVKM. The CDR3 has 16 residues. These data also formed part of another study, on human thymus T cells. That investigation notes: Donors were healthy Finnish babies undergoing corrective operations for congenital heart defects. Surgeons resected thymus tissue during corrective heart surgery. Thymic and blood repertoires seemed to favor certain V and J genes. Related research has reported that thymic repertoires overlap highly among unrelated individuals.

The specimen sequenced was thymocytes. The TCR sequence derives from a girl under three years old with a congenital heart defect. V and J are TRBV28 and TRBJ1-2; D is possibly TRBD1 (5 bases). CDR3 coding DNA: TGTGCCAGCAGTTCTCAGGGTTTTGGAACTAACTATGGCTACACCTTC. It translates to CASSSQGFGTNYGYTF.